This T cell receptor (beta chain) was identified during a study of T cells in Graves' hyperthyroidism and ophthalmopathy. Looking at the study overall: Before treatment of any kind, peripheral blood was taken at initial diagnosis.

Clinical symptoms, serum thyroxine, TRAb, thyroid ultrasound and orbital computed tomography established diagnosis. Germline assignment: CDR1 SGDLS and CDR2 YYNGEE. V shed 0 bases and J shed 4 bases, with 17 bases lying between them. The CDR3 has 18 residues. Researchers took RNA transcripts and amplified the TCR beta CDR3 regions from them. A first-round RT-PCR of the TCR CDR3 used the HTBI primer set. A single record per CDR3 protein comes from TCRdb applying MiXCR to the multiplex PCR reads. Of a few hundred thousand distinct CDR3 sequences listed, over 15% are singletons. The sequence derives from a woman under 30 with Graves' ophthalmopathy. Sequencing was done on a sample of blood. V usage is TRBV9 and J usage is TRBJ2-6, with D unclear. In DNA, the CDR3 is TGTGCCAGCAGCGTAGGTGTCGGACCCAGAACGGGGGCCAACGTCCTGACTTTC. Translated, it gives CASSVGVGPRTGANVLTF.